This passage covers 8 T cell receptor beta chains from one sample sequenced in a study of blood T cells in healthy people across ages. Together with a sample-barcoded 5' primer, a J-beta primer mix was included in a second PCR lasting about 7 to 11 cycles. TCRdb reanalysed the 5' RACE reads using MiXCR and keeps one entry per CDR3 protein. Of 650,000 to 950,000 distinct CDR3 sequences in the sample, around 42% were seen once. The sequencing input was blood. These receptors were collected from a man in his 60s in good health.

Only a few counts were recorded for this clonotype. The chain is built from TRBV7-2 and TRBJ1-1, with a weak D call TRBD1 (6 bases). Trimming removed 5 bases at V and 4 bases at J, with 14 bases between. This CDR3 has 14 residues. Per the germline V gene, CDR1 is SGHTA and CDR2 is FQGNSA. The CDR3 DNA follows: TGTGCCAGCAGCACGATGGGGGGCGGCACTGAAGCTTTCTTT. It specifies CASSTMGGGTEAFF.

The J gene is TRBJ2-5, the V gene TRBV28, with D perhaps matching TRBD1 or TRBD2 (6 bases each). The V end was cut by 5 bases, the J end by 3 bases, with 16 bases between. There are 15 residues in the CDR3. CDR1 and CDR2 from the germline V gene are MDHEN and SYDVKM. The CDR3 reads CASSPLGGYEETQYF. The CDR3 DNA sequence: TGTGCCAGCAGTCCCCTGGGGGGCTACGAAGAGACCCAGTACTTC. The full variable domain, rest sourced from reference TRBV28 and TRBJ2-5, is DVKVTQSSRYLVKRTGEKVFLECVQDMDHENMFWYRQDPGLGLRLIYFSYDVKMKEKGDIPEGYSVSREKKERFSLILESASTNQTSMYLCASSPLGGYEETQYFGPGTRLLVL.

The chain is built from TRBV6-2 or TRBV6-3 and TRBJ2-1; a possible D gene is TRBD2 (6 bases). From germline, CDR1 is MNHEY and CDR2 SVGEGT. The CDR3 is 10 residues long. Here the CDR3 DNA reads TGTGTTGCGGGGCAAAATGAGCAGTTCTTC. The encoded protein is CVAGQNEQFF.

This chain connects TRBV12-3 or TRBV12-4 to TRBJ2-3, with 11 bases that match TRBD1. V lost 7 bases to trimming and J lost 2 bases; unmatched junction nucleotides: 5. The CDR3 loop spans 15 amino acids. CDR3 amino acids: CASTLGQGVTDTQYF. The CDR3 coding sequence is TGTGCCAGCACCCTGGGACAGGGGGTCACAGATACGCAGTATTTT.

The chain joins TRBV20-1 to TRBJ2-3; TRBD2 agrees at 8 bases. Trimming cost V 6 bases and J 5 bases; bases outside gene matches: 7. This CDR3 has 13 amino acids. Per germline, CDR1 DFQATT and CDR2 SNEGSKA (reference sequence). Here the CDR3 DNA reads TGCAGTGCAGAACGGGGGGGCGGAGATACGCAGTATTTT. The encoded protein is CSAERGGGDTQYF.

The chain links TRBV3-1 to TRBJ1-4; D is undetermined. V was clipped by 4 bases and J by 4 bases, with 7 bases between them. CDR1 and CDR2 (germline): LGHDT, YNNKEL (reference sequence). This CDR3 is 13 amino acids long. CDR3 loop: CASSPGHNEKLFF. CDR3 nucleotides: TGTGCCAGCAGCCCCGGGCATAATGAAAAACTGTTTTTT.

The chain is built from TRBV21-1 and TRBJ1-1. TRBV21-1 is listed as a pseudogene. The CDR3 totals 15 residues. In DNA form, the CDR3 reads TGTGCCAGCAGCAAGGGTCAACTGGTAAACACTGAAGCTTTCTTT. It translates to CASSKGQLVNTEAFF.

The genes are TRBV28 and TRBJ1-5; 7 nucleotides line up with TRBD1. CDR1 and CDR2 (germline): MDHEN, SYDVKM. The CDR3 is made up of 18 amino acids. V trimming: 3 bases; J trimming: 4 bases; junction bases outside the gene matches: 15. CDR3 bases: TGTGCCAGCAGTTTCGTCCCCTCAAGACAGGGATGGAATCAGCCCCAGCATTTT. It is translated as CASSFVPSRQGWNQPQHF.